This T cell receptor (beta chain) appears in the sequencing data of a study of regulatory T cells in long-lasting Graves disease (dated by TCRdb to the early 2020s). In terms of the full investigation: Patients with newly diagnosed Graves' disease had been on antithyroid drugs for under 3 months. A total of 33 samples were covered by TCR sequencing, comprising some 13 persistent and about 20 newly diagnosed Graves' disease patients. Persistent Graves' disease patients were compared with newly diagnosed Graves' disease patients by peripheral blood TCR sequencing and RNA sequencing. The study took place in China and was registered as a clinical trial. Beyond this particular receptor, the publication reports: More public clonotypes were shared among persistent patients (approximately 3,000) than among newly diagnosed patients (roughly 1,000). Only peripheral blood was studied, because thyroid tissue, the primary lesion, was inaccessible. Sequencing and analysis were limited to the TCR beta chain. Compared with newly diagnosed patients, patients with persistent Graves' disease had lower TCR Shannon entropy and fewer highly expanded clones, which suggests clonal expansion. The small sample size was acknowledged by the authors as a limitation that may reduce accuracy. Persistent disease showed preferential use of TRBV28, TRBJ1-2 and TRBJ2-5, whereas newly diagnosed disease favored TRBV20-1 and TRBJ2-1.

To prepare the library, multiplex PCR was applied. Sequencing used an Illumina HiSeq 4000. To build TCR beta libraries, CDR3 regions were amplified by Arm-PCR using iRepertoire HTBI primers. Before sequencing, the PCR products underwent gel purification. As for the original processing: Gene usage analysis of CDR3 amino acid clonotypes relied on the roughly 58 TRBV and over 13 TRBJ segments identified across samples. COPE and FqMerger were used to merge the filtered high-quality paired reads into contigs. BLAST was used to align contigs to the IMGT TRBV, TRBD and TRBJ reference genes, and CDR3 was defined following IMGT. Any clonotype with a frequency above 0.1% was counted as a highly expanded clone. Shannon entropy served as the measure of repertoire diversity, while the Gini coefficient captured V-J evenness. A clonotype was considered public if more than one individual shared it. TCRdb cleaned the public reads at Q25 with fastp, built clones with MiXCR and kept in-frame beta chains. Rows with a matching CDR3 protein are joined into one entry that keeps the most common DNA and genes. TCRdb, rather than the study authors, made the V and J calls. The table for this sample lists 400,000 to 500,000 distinct CDR3 sequences; 16% of them were counted only once. The top ten hold less than 30% of the sample.

This clonotype was counted a few times. Which antigen it targets is not known. Base-call qualities are not available, and no considerably larger clone is one nucleotide away. The time point label, read with the paper, signifies: newly diagnosed GD, antithyroid drugs for less than 3 months. For both TCR sequencing and RNA sequencing, RNA was extracted from PBMCs using TRIzol. Graves' disease was diagnosed according to American Thyroid Association guidelines. Recruitment of patients was carried out at an endocrinology department in Xi'an, China. Each patient gave 7.5 to 10 milliliters of peripheral blood, collected in an EDTA anticoagulant tube. Ficoll Paque Plus density gradient separation was used to isolate PBMCs, and no further T cell sorting was performed. RNA quality was checked with an Agilent 2100 Bioanalyzer and agarose gel, and concentration with a NanoDrop 2000. From its cysteine to its phenylalanine, the CDR3 spans 16 amino acids. Only CDR3 DNA remains: 48 bases, in frame from the first base. V is pruned by 1 base and J by 1 base, leaving 5 bases of the junction without a gene match. Taken from the germline V gene, the CDR1 and CDR2 loops are LGHNA and YNFKEQ.

This same sample was also part of a study on T cells in Graves' hyperthyroidism and ophthalmopathy. The second publication reports: A patient counted as having stable Graves' hyperthyroidism if no progression to ophthalmopathy occurred over 18 months of follow-up. The hyperthyroidism patients were between 18 and 65 years old and newly diagnosed, with a disease duration of less than 2 months. Patients with uncontrolled infections, other autoimmune diseases, pregnancy or lactation were excluded. Diagnoses relied on clinical symptoms, serum thyroxine and TRAb, thyroid ultrasound and orbital computed tomography. The TCR CDR3 was subjected to a first round of RT-PCR using the HTBI primer set and the Qiagen OneStep RT-PCR kit. Most expanded thyroid clonotypes (frequency above 0.001) were also found in blood, which suggests that blood repertoires may mirror thyroid immune responses. A 13 V-J signature model separated ophthalmopathy from stable hyperthyroidism, with about 88% sensitivity and 81.08% specificity in cross-validation and 80%/75% in testing. In validation, progression to ophthalmopathy was predicted by the model with 55% to 71% sensitivity and about 72% specificity, a median of 6.5 months before onset. TCR V-J signatures able to tell the groups apart were searched for in a discovery cohort of some 100 patients, of whom 43 had Graves' ophthalmopathy and roughly 59 had stable Graves' hyperthyroidism. Prospective prediction of ophthalmopathy was tested in an independent validation cohort of 18 to 20 hyperthyroidism patients and approximately 17 patients who later progressed to ophthalmopathy. For training and testing, the 95 to 100 patients in the discovery cohort were randomly divided in a 7:3 ratio. In roughly six Graves' hyperthyroidism patients, the study also compared T-cell repertoires from thyroid tissue with T-cell repertoires from blood. Once sampling was done, hyperthyroidism patients were given methimazole at a starting dose of 30 mg daily, whereas ophthalmopathy patients were given high-dose intravenous methylprednisolone. A second multiplex PCR round built the libraries, followed by size selection and purification. Paired-end sequencing of the libraries was performed with 100 bp reads on an Illumina HiSeq2000. SOAPnuke was used to process the raw data, removing reads that contained adapters or uncalled bases, had a mean Phred below 15, or lacked an exact match to the constant primer or identifier. High-quality paired reads were merged with COPE v1.2.5, and unique nucleotide sequences were defined as clonotypes. MiTCR v1.1 was used to align clonotypes to the IMGT TRBV, TRBD and TRBJ reference segments. The analysis included only V-J combinations with a frequency above 0.0001, which together covered over 98% of the repertoires. The TCS score was defined as the ratio of F50 (clonal expansion) to E x V (chaos), calculated using BLOSUM62-based TCRdist between CDR3 peptides within each V-J. Welch's t-statistics and random forest reduced approximately 520 V-J features to about 13, which were used in a naive Bayes classifier (R e1071). No statistical method was used to fix the sample size in advance, and group allocation was not hidden from the investigators. The paper describes TCR Vbeta CDR3 sequencing of 135 peripheral blood samples, made up of 43 ophthalmopathy patients, approximately 76 hyperthyroidism patients and around 17 progressor patients.

The rearranged segments are TRBV4-2 and TRBJ2-3; TRBD2 matches 7 bases in the middle. Sequencing was performed on peripheral blood mononuclear cells (PBMCs), taken at new diagnosis, from a patient treated with antithyroid drugs. This TCR was recovered from a woman under 30 with Graves disease. Donor details come from another sample of the same person, matched by shared clones. At the DNA level, the sequence is TGTGCCAGCAGCCAAGTCGAAGCGGGACGCACAGATACGCAGTATTTT. It translates to CASSQVEAGRTDTQYF.